These 25 T cell receptor beta chains were all obtained from the same sample, sequenced in a study of cytomegalovirus exposure and HLA in healthy donors (dated by TCRdb to about 2017). The library was made by the immunoSEQ multiplex PCR assay. For the multiplex PCR, a mixture combining 60 forward primers for TCR Vbeta segments and 13 reverse primers for TCR Jbeta segments was used. The source is immuneACCESS, and TCRdb retained only in-frame sequences with V and J called. Part of the clones is not carried over; for the studies checked, unresolved V genes explain less than half of this, and the remainder is unexplained. For this sample there are approximately 110,000 clones; 65% to 85% appear just once. The ten most abundant clones make up over 0.2% of the sample. The sample consisted of PBMCs. The receptors were sampled from a man aged 50 to 60 in good health and CMV-seronegative.

The chain has TRBV7-3 and TRBJ1-2, with no clear D. The CDR3 contains 13 residues. Germline CDR1 reads SGHTA; CDR2 reads FQGTGA. V was cut by 5 bases and J by 10 bases, with 17 bases left in between. CDR3 coding DNA: TGTGCCAGCAGCCGACTGAACATGGCTGACTACACCTTC. Translated, it gives CASSRLNMADYTF. Drawing the rest from reference TRBV7-3 and TRBJ1-2, the complete variable domain is GAGVSQTPSNKVTEKGKYVELRCDPISGHTALYWYRQSLGQGPEFLIYFQGTGAADDSGLPNDRFFAVRPEGSVSTLKIQRTERGDSAVYLCASSRLNMADYTFGSGTRLTVV.

The CDR3: CASSEARLAAYEQYF. CDR3 DNA: TGTGCCAGCAGTGAGGCACGGCTAGCGGCTTACGAGCAGTACTTC. The V call is TRBV25-1, the J call TRBJ2-7; 7 positions agree with TRBD2. The V and J ends lost 3 bases and 4 bases, in that order; junction bases with no gene match: 9. The CDR3 consists of 15 residues. CDR1 and CDR2 (germline): MGHDK, SYGVNS.

The chain has TRBV7-8 and TRBJ2-5; no firm D call. The CDR3 totals 13 residues. The V gene's germline CDR1 is SGHVS and CDR2 FQNEAQ. V shed 4 bases and J shed 1 base, with 7 bases lying between them. CDR3 amino acids: CASSSGAQETQYF. The CDR3 region has the DNA TGTGCCAGCAGCTCTGGAGCCCAAGAGACCCAGTACTTC.

The rearrangement joins TRBV25-1 to TRBJ1-1; 8 bases are a match to TRBD1. Germline loops: CDR1 MGHDK, CDR2 SYGVNS. The CDR3 is made up of 16 amino acids. Germline trimming cut 0 bases from V and 0 bases from J; bases unmatched to any gene: 3. CDR3 DNA sequence: TGTGCCAGCAGTGAATACGGGACAGGAGTGAACACTGAAGCTTTCTTT. This translates into CASSEYGTGVNTEAFF.

The genes are TRBV20-1 and TRBJ1-2; maybe TRBD1 (6 bases). V lost 7 bases to trimming and J lost 8 bases, with 14 bases between them. This CDR3 has 11 amino acids. CDR1 is DFQATT and CDR2 is SNEGSKA in the germline V gene (reference sequence). The CDR3 region has the DNA TGCAGTGGGAACAGGGCTGAAGGCTACACCTTC. Translating gives CSGNRAEGYTF.

The chain joins TRBV5-4 to TRBJ2-7, with D possibly matching TRBD2 (5 bases). V was shortened by 0 bases and J by 6 bases, with 7 bases between the two germline ends. This CDR3 region has 12 residues. Germline CDR1 SGHNT, CDR2 YYREEE (reference sequence). As DNA, the CDR3 is TGTGCCAGCAGCTTGGTAGCGTCCGAGCAGTACTTC. Translated, it gives CASSLVASEQYF.

This clone has only a few counts. This sequence joins TRBV7-9 and TRBJ1-1; 7 bases agree with TRBD1. V lost 5 bases, J lost 2 bases, and 14 bases stayed unmatched. Germline V CDR1 and CDR2: SEHNR, FQNEAQ (reference sequence). This CDR3 is built from 17 residues. DNA for the CDR3: TGTGCCAGCAGCCCCCCGCGACAGGGTTGGGATAACACTGAAGCTTTCTTT. Encoded protein: CASSPPRQGWDNTEAFF.

Worth noting for this clone: The junction departs from the called germline gene at one end, perhaps through a read error. The chain joins TRBV11-2 to TRBJ1-2; D is uncertain. Germline V gene data show CDR1 as SGHAT and CDR2 as FQNNGV. The CDR3 extends over 9 amino acids. The CDR3, as DNA: TGTGCCAGCAGCTTCCCCCTACTCTTC. Translating gives CASSFPLLF. Using reference TRBV11-2 and TRBJ1-2 for the parts outside the CDR3, the full variable domain is EAGVAQSPRYKIIEKRQSVAFWCNPISGHATLYWYQQILGQGPKLLIQFQNNGVVDDSQLPKDRFSAERLKGVDSTLKIQPAKLEDSAVYLCASSFPLLFGSGTRLTVV.

CDR3 nucleotide sequence: TGTGCCAGCAGTTCAACGACAGGGACCCGGCTTGGCTACACCTTC. Its protein product is CASSSTTGTRLGYTF. This rearrangement joins TRBV6-6 to TRBJ1-2; TRBD1 matches 7 bases. Per germline, CDR1 MNHNY and CDR2 SVGAGI (reference sequence). The CDR3 runs to 15 residues. The junction had 12 bases not matched to a gene; V was cut back by 4 bases and J by 7 bases.

The chain couples TRBV4-2 to TRBJ2-5; 8 positions agree with TRBD2. This CDR3 is built from 16 residues. The germline gives CDR1 LGHNA, CDR2 YNFKEQ. The ends lost 4 bases at V and 4 bases at J; junction bases unmatched: 11. The chain's CDR3 is CASSPRVSGIGETQYF. CDR3 nucleotide sequence: TGTGCCAGCAGCCCCCGCGTTAGCGGGATCGGAGAGACCCAGTACTTC.

In regard to this clone: An end of the junction does not agree with germline; a read error may underlie this. The chain recombines TRBV5-6 with TRBJ2-1; TRBD2 matches 13 bases. This CDR3 is 16 amino acids long. Germline V lookup: CDR1 SGHDT, CDR2 YYEEEE. The DNA of the CDR3 is TGTGCCCGCAGCCTCCGAAGGACTAGCGGGAGTTGTGAGCAGTTCTTC. It encodes CARSLRRTSGSCEQFF.

The gene calls are TRBV7-2 and TRBJ2-7; 7 nucleotides align to TRBD1. Germline V gene data show CDR1 as SGHTA and CDR2 as FQGNSA. CDR3 length: 16 residues. The J segment lost 2 bases and the V segment lost 0 bases, leaving 7 bases of the junction unmatched. The CDR3 nucleotides are TGTGCCAGCAGCTTAGCGCCGACAGGGCATCCCTACGAGCAGTACTTC. This codes for CASSLAPTGHPYEQYF.

This clone was seen a few times. A junction boundary mismatches the germline segment, possibly from a read error. The V call is TRBV27, the J call TRBJ2-7, with D maybe TRBD2 (6 bases). CDR3 size: 13 residues. CDR1 is MNHEY, CDR2 SMNVEV, per germline (reference sequence). The CDR3 DNA sequence: TGTGCCAGCCGTTTGACCGGGAGCGACGAGCAGTACTTC. Protein: CASRLTGSDEQYF.

The gene calls are TRBV30 and TRBJ2-7, with D possibly matching TRBD1 (5 bases). CDR3 size: 16 residues. Germline V lookup: CDR1 GTSNPN, CDR2 SVGIG (reference sequence). V was clipped by 3 bases and J by 2 bases, with 20 bases between them. Here the CDR3 reads CAWRDTPTERPYEQYF. For the CDR3, the DNA is TGTGCCTGGAGGGACACACCAACAGAGCGTCCCTACGAGCAGTACTTC.

The chain is built from TRBV5-1 and TRBJ1-2; D uncertain. The germline CDR1 and CDR2 sequences are SGHRS and YFSETQ. The CDR3 is 14 amino acids. V was pared by 0 bases and J by 0 bases, with 6 bases between. The CDR3 DNA reads as TGCGCCAGCAGCTTGGACAGAACTAACTATGGCTACACCTTC. It translates to CASSLDRTNYGYTF. Together with reference TRBV5-1 and TRBJ1-2, the CDR3 gives the full variable domain: KAGVTQTPRYLIKTRGQQVTLSCSPISGHRSVSWYQQTPGQGLQFLFEYFSETQRNKGNFPGRFSGRQFSNSRSEMNVSTLELGDSALYLCASSLDRTNYGYTFGSGTRLTVV.

The gene calls are TRBV6-4 and TRBJ1-5; D call uncertain. Trimming took off 4 bases at V and 5 bases at J, with 12 bases between the two ends. The CDR3 is 14 amino acids. Germline V CDR1 and CDR2: MRHNA, SNTAGT. CDR3 in amino acids: CASSVTPGDQPQHF. CDR3 DNA sequence: TGTGCCAGCAGTGTGACTCCCGGGGATCAGCCCCAGCATTTT.

The chain combines TRBV10-3 with TRBJ2-5; tentatively, D is TRBD1 (6 bases). CDR1 ENHRY and CDR2 SYGVKD come from the germline V gene. The length of the CDR3 is 14 residues. Trimming left V 3 bases short and J 3 bases short, with 11 bases between. The CDR3 coding sequence is TGTGCCATCAGTGACCCGGGACAAAAAGAGACCCAGTACTTC. The encoded protein is CAISDPGQKETQYF.

V gene TRBV7-3 combines with J gene TRBJ2-3; D gene uncertain. Germline V gene data show CDR1 as SGHTA and CDR2 as FQGTGA. The CDR3 is made up of 13 amino acids. V lost 5 bases to trimming and J lost 4 bases, with 10 bases between them. CDR3 sequence reads: CASSRDWADTQYF. For the CDR3, the DNA is TGTGCCAGCAGCCGAGACTGGGCAGATACGCAGTATTTT.

The rearrangement uses TRBV5-4 and TRBJ2-7, with 15 nucleotides matching TRBD2. V dropped 4 bases and J dropped 5; count of bases not matched to a gene: 4. Per germline, CDR1 SGHNT and CDR2 YYREEE (reference sequence). The CDR3 has 15 amino acids. CDR3 nucleotides: TGTGCCAGCAGCCCGGGGACTAGCGGGAGGAACGAGCAGTACTTC. Translation gives CASSPGTSGRNEQYF. Full variable domain (rest looked up from reference TRBV5-4 and TRBJ2-7): ETGVTQSPTHLIKTRGQQVTLRCSSQSGHNTVSWYQQALGQGPQFIFQYYREEENGRGNFPPRFSGLQFPNYSSELNVNALELDDSALYLCASSPGTSGRNEQYFGPGTRLTVT.

This clone came up a few times. This rearrangement joins TRBV5-1 to TRBJ2-1; D ambiguous. Trimming pared 0 bases from V and 5 bases from J, leaving 15 bases between. Germline CDR1 SGHRS, CDR2 YFSETQ. This CDR3 comprises 16 residues. The CDR3 sequence: CASSLVVGVGNNEQFF. The CDR3 DNA reads TGCGCCAGCAGCTTGGTTGTCGGAGTTGGAAACAATGAGCAGTTCTTC. Combining the CDR3 with reference TRBV5-1 and TRBJ2-1 gives the whole variable domain KAGVTQTPRYLIKTRGQQVTLSCSPISGHRSVSWYQQTPGQGLQFLFEYFSETQRNKGNFPGRFSGRQFSNSRSEMNVSTLELGDSALYLCASSLVVGVGNNEQFFGPGTRLTVL.

V gene TRBV27 combines with J gene TRBJ2-1, with a tentative D call TRBD2 (5 bases). Germline lookup yields CDR1 MNHEY and CDR2 SMNVEV (reference sequence). The CDR3 length is 16 residues. Trimming took 5 bases from V and 5 from J, leaving 19 bases between them. CDR3 in DNA: TGTGCCAGCAGTCTCCCCGGGGATCTTCAGAACAATGAGCAGTTCTTC. Protein sequence: CASSLPGDLQNNEQFF.

The chain carries TRBV27 and TRBJ1-1; TRBD1 aligns across 7 bases. The CDR3 sequence is 15 residues long. V shed 6 bases and J 4 bases; nucleotides not matched to a gene: 11. Germline V lookup: CDR1 MNHEY, CDR2 SMNVEV (reference sequence). Here the CDR3 reads CASRNSGGSGTEAFF. In nucleotides, the CDR3 is TGTGCCAGCAGAAACTCAGGGGGTTCGGGCACTGAAGCTTTCTTT.

The genes are TRBV2 and TRBJ2-1; TRBD2 matches 12 bases. The CDR3 consists of 16 residues. Trimming at V came to 7 bases and at J to 10 bases, leaving 14 bases not matched to a gene. The germline gives CDR1 SNHLY, CDR2 FYNNEI. CDR3 protein: CASTLGRLAGAGEQFF. The DNA of the CDR3 is TGTGCCAGCACCCTCGGTAGACTAGCGGGAGCAGGCGAGCAGTTCTTC.

This chain connects TRBV29-1 to TRBJ2-2; TRBD2 is a possible D gene (7 bases). The CDR3 has 17 residues. Trimming cost V 6 bases and J 9 bases, with 29 bases left between them. In germline, CDR1 is SQVTM, CDR2 ANQGSEA. The CDR3 reads CSVRGGVTGARPWELFF. The CDR3, as DNA: TGCAGCGTGAGGGGGGGAGTAACAGGCGCGCGGCCGTGGGAGCTGTTTTTT.

About this clone: Different DNA sequences within this sample yield the same CDR3. This chain uses TRBV19 with TRBJ1-5, with 7 bases lining up with TRBD1. V trimming: 8 bases; J trimming: 2 bases; junction bases outside the gene matches: 3. In germline, CDR1 is LNHDA, CDR2 SQIVND (reference sequence). This CDR3 region has 13 residues. The CDR3 spells CASGGTGNQPQHF. As DNA, the CDR3 is TGTGCCAGTGGCGGGACAGGCAATCAGCCCCAGCATTTT.